This T cell receptor (beta chain) emerged from a study of cytomegalovirus exposure and HLA in healthy donors. Findings of the study overall: Cytomegalovirus association was assigned to approximately 180 TCR beta chains.

This clone turned up a few times. Its cognate antigen is unknown. This CDR3 has 16 residues. After removal of 3 bases from V and 9 bases from J, the junction contained 12 bases not matched to a gene. Per germline, CDR1 MGHRA and CDR2 YSYEKL. Each of the donors was a healthy bone marrow donor. At sampling all donors were nominally healthy, likely with unrecorded immune exposures. The primer mix had 60 Vbeta and 13 Jbeta primers. Study processing details: Unique TCR beta chains numbered approximately 80 million in a later analysis, with around 10 million shared. The method was immunoSEQ multiplex PCR; TCRdb's version includes in-frame clones alone and lacks a portion of them. The D gene and trimming were derived from the DNA, and the V and J assignments and clone size from that table. Among about 180,000 clones, about 77% were seen once, and the ten largest hold 2% to 2.5%.

The receptor's source is a woman aged 25 to 45 in good health and CMV-seropositive. This chain uses TRBV4-1 with TRBJ2-1; TRBD2 agrees at 9 bases. Sequenced: PBMCs. CDR3 nucleotides: TGCGCCAGCAGCCACAAAGGGCGGGGGGGCCTTGGTGAGCAGTTCTTC. Its translation is CASSHKGRGGLGEQFF.